This TCR beta chain was captured by sequencing in a study of blood T cells in healthy people across ages. For the second PCR, which ran for roughly 7 to 11 cycles, a sample-barcoded 5' primer and a J-beta primer mix were used. MiXCR, applied by TCRdb to the 5' RACE reads, yields one record per CDR3 protein. Counted here are hundreds of thousands of distinct CDR3 sequences, 48% occurring once; the ten biggest clones make up 10% to 15%. The CDR3 covers 15 residues. Germline V gene sequence: CDR1 LGHNA, CDR2 YSLEER. The V and J ends lost 0 bases and 11 bases, in that order; junction bases with no gene match: 11.

The rearrangement uses TRBV4-3 and TRBJ2-5, with 8 bases identical to TRBD1. This TCR was sampled from a man aged 25 to 45 in good health. Sequenced sample: blood. CDR3 region: CASSQDQDRGVKQYF. CDR3 nucleotides: TGCGCCAGCAGCCAAGATCAAGACAGGGGCGTCAAGCAGTACTTC.